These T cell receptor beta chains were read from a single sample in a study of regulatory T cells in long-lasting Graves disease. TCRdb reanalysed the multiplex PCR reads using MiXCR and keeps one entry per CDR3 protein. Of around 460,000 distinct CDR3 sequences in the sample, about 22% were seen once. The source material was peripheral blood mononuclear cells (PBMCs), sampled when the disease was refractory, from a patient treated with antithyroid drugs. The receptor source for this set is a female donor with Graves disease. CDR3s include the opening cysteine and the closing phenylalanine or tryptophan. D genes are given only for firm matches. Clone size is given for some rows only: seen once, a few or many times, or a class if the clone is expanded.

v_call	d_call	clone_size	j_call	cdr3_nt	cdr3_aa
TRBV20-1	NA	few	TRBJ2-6	TGCAGTGCGAGGTCGGCACTTGGGGCCAACGTCCTGACTTTC	CSARSALGANVLTF
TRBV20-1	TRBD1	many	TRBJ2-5	TGCAGTGCTAGTGGGGACAGGGGGCGAGAGACCCAGTACTTC	CSASGDRGRETQYF
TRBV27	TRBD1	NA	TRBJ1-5	TGTGCCAGCAGTTCAGACAGGGAAGGGAGCAATCAGCCCCAGCATTTT	CASSSDREGSNQPQHF
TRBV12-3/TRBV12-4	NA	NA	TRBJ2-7	TGTGCCAGCAGTGACTGGACGATTGGGTCCTACGAGCAGTACTTC	CASSDWTIGSYEQYF
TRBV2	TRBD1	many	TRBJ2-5	TGTGCCAGCACCGGGGACAGCCAAGAGACCCAGTACTTC	CASTGDSQETQYF
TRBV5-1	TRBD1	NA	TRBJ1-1	TGTGCCAGCACCAATGACAGGGCTGAAGCTTTCTTT	CASTNDRAEAFF
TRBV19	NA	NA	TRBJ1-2	TGTGCCAGCTCTCACGAACGGGACGGAAACTATGGCTACACCTTC	CASSHERDGNYGYTF
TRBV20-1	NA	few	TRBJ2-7	TGCAGTGCTAGACGGACAGAAGGCTACGAGCAGTACTTC	CSARRTEGYEQYF
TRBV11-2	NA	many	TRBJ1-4	TGTGCCAGCAGCTTAGATCGGGCCGGGAATAATGAAAAACTGTTTTTT	CASSLDRAGNNEKLFF
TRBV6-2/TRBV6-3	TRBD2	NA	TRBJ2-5	TGTGCCAGCAGCTACGGGGGGGTGGAAGAGACCCAGTACTTC	CASSYGGVEETQYF
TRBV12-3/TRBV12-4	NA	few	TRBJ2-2	TGTGCCAGCAGTTTCGGCTTTTGGGAGCTGTTTTTT	CASSFGFWELFF
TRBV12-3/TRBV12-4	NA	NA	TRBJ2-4	TGTGCCAGCACCGCAAGAAATGGAAGCATTCAGTACTTC	CASTARNGSIQYF
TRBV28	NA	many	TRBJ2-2	TGTGCCAGCAGTGCGAGGGGAGAACCGAACACCGGGGAGCTGTTTTTT	CASSARGEPNTGELFF
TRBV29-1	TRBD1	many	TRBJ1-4	TGCAGCGTTTGGGCAGACAGGGGTGGTGAAAAACTGTTTTTT	CSVWADRGGEKLFF
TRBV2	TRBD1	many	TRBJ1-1	TGTGCCAGCAGGGTACAGGGGGCGGATGAAGCTTTCTTT	CASRVQGADEAFF
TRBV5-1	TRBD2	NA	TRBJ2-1	TGCGCCAGCAGCTCTCTAGCGGGAGGGTCCTACAATGAGCAGTTCTTC	CASSSLAGGSYNEQFF
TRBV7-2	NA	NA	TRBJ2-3	TGTGCCAGCAGCCCCTTGGGAGTGGGGACAGATACGCAGTATTTT	CASSPLGVGTDTQYF
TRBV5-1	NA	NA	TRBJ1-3	TGCGCCAGCAAGGGGGAGTCGAATGGAAACACCATATATTTT	CASKGESNGNTIYF
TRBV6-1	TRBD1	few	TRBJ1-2	TGTGCCAGCAGGGGGACAGGGGCTAACTATGGCTACACCTTC	CASRGTGANYGYTF
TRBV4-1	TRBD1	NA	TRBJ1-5	TGCGCCAGCAGCCAAGCCTCTGGACAGGGCAATCAGCCCCAGCATTTT	CASSQASGQGNQPQHF
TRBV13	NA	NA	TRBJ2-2	TGTGCCAGCAGCTTAAGGCAAACGGATAGGGGGGAGCTGTTTTTT	CASSLRQTDRGELFF
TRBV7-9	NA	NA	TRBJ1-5	TGTGCCAGCAGCCCCGGTAGGGCAGGAGGGCAGCCCCAGCATTTT	CASSPGRAGGQPQHF
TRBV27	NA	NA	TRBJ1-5	TGTGCCAGCAGGCAGGGGACGCAGCCCCAGCATTTT	CASRQGTQPQHF
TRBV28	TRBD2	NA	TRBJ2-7	TGTGCCAGCAACCGTCTAGCGGGAGTCACACGCGAGCAGTACTTC	CASNRLAGVTREQYF
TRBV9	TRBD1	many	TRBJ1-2	TGTGCCAGCAGCGTAGCACAGGGGGCTGGTGGCTACACCTTC	CASSVAQGAGGYTF
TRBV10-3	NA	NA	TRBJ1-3	TGCGCCATCAGTGAGTCGGGGGACTCTGGAAACACCATATATTTT	CAISESGDSGNTIYF
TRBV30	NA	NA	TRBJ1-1	TGTGCCTGGATGTCCTTGCGCGTCAAGAACACTGAAGCTTTCTTT	CAWMSLRVKNTEAFF